The 20 T cell receptor beta chains given below trace back to one sample, sequenced in a study of blood T cell repertoires in COVID-19. This table comes from immunoSEQ multiplex PCR, and its TCRdb copy is limited to in-frame clones, with some not included. The data hold about 140,000 clones, with approximately 89% observed a single time. The sample comprised peripheral blood. These receptors all come from a man aged 60 to 75 with active or convalescent COVID-19.

This rearrangement joins TRBV11-2 to TRBJ2-1, with D uncertain. The CDR3 consists of 14 residues. V shed 1 base and J shed 3 bases, with 7 bases lying between them. Germline V gene lookup returns CDR1 SGHAT and CDR2 FQNNGV. The CDR3 DNA reads TGTGCCAGCAGCTTAGTCGCCGGCTACAATGAGCAGTTCTTC. Translation gives CASSLVAGYNEQFF.

The rearrangement uses TRBV2 and TRBJ2-7; the D gene is possibly TRBD2 (6 bases). Trimming removed 10 bases at V and 6 bases at J, with 22 bases between. The CDR3 extends over 14 amino acids. Germline CDR1 SNHLY, CDR2 FYNNEI. The CDR3, as DNA: TGTGCCATCCACCCCGGACTAATATCGGGCGAGCAGTACTTC. It is translated as CAIHPGLISGEQYF.

The V and J genes are TRBV11-3 and TRBJ2-2; 7 bases match TRBD2. The CDR3 runs 16 residues. The germline CDR1 and CDR2 sequences are SGHNT and YENEEA. Trimming removed 0 bases from V and 1 base from J; junction bases left unmatched: 2. The CDR3 reads CASSLDVAGNTGELFF. DNA of the CDR3: TGTGCCAGCAGCTTAGACGTAGCGGGGAACACCGGGGAGCTGTTTTTT.

The chain couples TRBV19 to TRBJ1-1, with D unclear. Trimming shortened V by 7 bases and J by 2 bases, and 8 bases separated the two germline ends. Germline V gene data show CDR1 as LNHDA and CDR2 as SQIVND (reference sequence). The CDR3 is made up of 12 amino acids. CDR3 region: CASTEGNTEAFF. In nucleotides, the CDR3 is TGTGCCAGTACTGAGGGCAACACTGAAGCTTTCTTT. Together with reference TRBV19 and TRBJ1-1, the CDR3 gives the full variable domain: DGGITQSPKYLFRKEGQNVTLSCEQNLNHDAMYWYRQDPGQGLRLIYYSQIVNDFQKGDIAEGYSVSREKKESFPLTVTSAQKNPTAFYLCASTEGNTEAFFGQGTRLTVV.

V is TRBV5-8 and J is TRBJ1-2; TRBD1 might be the D (6 bases). The V end lost 4 bases, the J end lost 6 bases, and 10 bases lay between the germline ends. This CDR3 comprises 12 residues. The V gene's germline CDR1 is SGHTS and CDR2 YDEGEE. The CDR3 DNA reads TGTGCCAGCAGCATCACAGGGAATGGCTACACCTTC. It translates to CASSITGNGYTF.

The gene calls are TRBV20-1 and TRBJ2-1; D remains ambiguous. From germline, CDR1 is DFQATT and CDR2 SNEGSKA (reference sequence). Trimming pared 3 bases from V and 5 bases from J, leaving 17 bases between. The length of the CDR3 is 15 residues. The CDR3 here is CSASVSERLNNEQFF. The DNA for the CDR3 is TGCAGTGCTAGTGTGAGCGAACGCCTAAACAATGAGCAGTTCTTC.

This chain joins TRBV6-5 and TRBJ1-1; D gene ambiguous. The CDR3 contains 13 residues. Germline CDR1 and CDR2: MNHEY and SVGAGI. With 7 bases removed from V and 0 bases from J, the gap between germline ends came to 9 bases. Written as DNA, the CDR3 is TGTGCCAGCACCAGTCTCCTGAACACTGAAGCTTTCTTT. Translated, it gives CASTSLLNTEAFF.

This chain uses TRBV2 with TRBJ2-1; D call uncertain. The germline V gene encodes CDR1 SNHLY and CDR2 FYNNEI. The CDR3 totals 13 residues. V lost 4 bases to trimming and J lost 5 bases, with 9 bases between them. The CDR3 loop is CASSVRSDNEQFF. The DNA for the CDR3 is TGTGCCAGCAGTGTTCGGTCCGACAATGAGCAGTTCTTC.

This chain connects TRBV29-1 to TRBJ2-1; TRBD2 matches 12 bases. This CDR3 is built from 14 residues. V shed 6 bases, J shed 4 bases, and the junction held 4 bases outside the gene matches. Germline-derived CDR1 and CDR2 are SQVTM and ANQGSEA. Here the CDR3 DNA reads TGCAGCGTCAGGACTAGCGGGGAATACAATGAGCAGTTCTTC. As protein: CSVRTSGEYNEQFF.

The chain couples TRBV7-2 to TRBJ2-3; possible D gene TRBD2, 6 bases. The V gene lost 8 bases and the J gene lost 3 bases, with 21 bases spanning the gap. Germline lookup yields CDR1 SGHTA and CDR2 FQGNSA. The CDR3 length is 16 residues. The CDR3 bases are TGTGCCAGCCCCCTCCGGGGGAGTGGATTGACAGATACGCAGTATTTT. Translation gives CASPLRGSGLTDTQYF.

The chain has TRBV18 and TRBJ2-7; D is possibly TRBD2 (7 bases). V lost 2 bases and J lost 4, with 18 bases in between. Germline-derived CDR1 and CDR2 are KGHSH and LQKENI. The CDR3 is 16 residues long. The CDR3, as DNA: TGTGCCAGCTCACCAATCCAGGGGAGGGGGGGATACGAGCAGTACTTC. Protein product: CASSPIQGRGGYEQYF.

The chain links TRBV6-2 or TRBV6-3 to TRBJ2-7, with D unclear. The CDR3 is made up of 15 amino acids. Between the trimmed V and J ends, which lost 2 bases and 3 bases, there was a span of 14 bases. Germline CDR1 is MNHEY and CDR2 is SVGEGT. The CDR3 loop is CASSYSGRSLYEQYF. The CDR3 nucleotides read TGTGCCAGCAGTTACAGTGGCAGGTCCCTCTACGAGCAGTACTTC.

The gene calls are TRBV23-1 and TRBJ1-2; 10 bases map to TRBD1. TRBV23-1 is assigned to the ORF class and has an uncertain function. The CDR3 spans 15 residues. Trimming removed 4 bases from V and 4 bases from J; junction bases left unmatched: 6. The chain's CDR3 is CASSRAGQGIYGYTF. The CDR3 coding sequence is TGCGCCAGCAGTCGAGCGGGACAGGGGATCTATGGCTACACCTTC.

The chain uses TRBV7-3 and TRBJ2-1, with 7 nucleotides matching TRBD1. CDR1 and CDR2 (germline): SGHTA, FQGTGA. After removal of 1 base from V and 7 bases from J, the junction contained 7 bases not matched to a gene. There are 15 residues in the CDR3. CDR3 sequence reads: CASSLIQGPRNEQFF. The CDR3 coding sequence is TGTGCCAGCAGCTTAATACAGGGGCCCAGGAATGAGCAGTTCTTC.

This sequence joins TRBV5-1 and TRBJ2-3; perhaps TRBD2 as D (6 bases). Germline CDR1 reads SGHRS; CDR2 reads YFSETQ. There are 15 residues in the CDR3. V was pared by 4 bases and J by 6 bases, with 18 bases between. The CDR3 DNA is TGCGCCAGCAGCGCAGGACGGGGAGGATCTGATACGCAGTATTTT. It specifies CASSAGRGGSDTQYF.

This clone was observed a single time. The chain couples TRBV25-1 to TRBJ2-2, with 7 bases identical to TRBD2. V shed 11 bases, J shed 0 bases, and the junction held 12 bases outside the gene matches. The germline gives CDR1 MGHDK, CDR2 SYGVNS. This CDR3 has 16 residues. The CDR3 reads CAWEGRENANTGELFF. In DNA form, the CDR3 reads TGTGCCTGGGAGGGAAGAGAGAATGCGAACACCGGGGAGCTGTTTTTT. Together with reference TRBV25-1 and TRBJ2-2, the CDR3 gives the full variable domain: EADIYQTPRYLVIGTGKKITLECSQTMGHDKMYWYQQDPGMELHLIHYSYGVNSTEKGDLSSESTVSRIRTEHFPLTLESARPSHTSQYLCAWEGRENANTGELFFGEGSRLTVL.

This chain uses TRBV5-1 with TRBJ2-3; 8 nucleotides match TRBD2. CDR1 is SGHRS, CDR2 YFSETQ, per germline. The CDR3 loop spans 16 amino acids. The V and J ends lost 0 bases and 4 bases, in that order; junction bases with no gene match: 7. The DNA of the CDR3 is TGCGCCAGCAGCTTGGCAGGGACTAGGGGCTCAGATACGCAGTATTTT. Its protein is CASSLAGTRGSDTQYF.

Turning to this clone: No DNA is shown, since the ends of the CDR3 on it are uncertain; the CDR3 is the one TCRdb lists. The chain is built from TRBV21-1 and TRBJ2-2; TRBD2, the D gene given by the table, was not confirmed from the DNA. TRBV21-1 is recorded as a pseudogene. The CDR3 is 16 amino acids in total, end residues counted. The CDR3 loop reads CASSEGWASGTGELFF.

The J gene is TRBJ2-7, the V gene TRBV3-1 (or the pseudogene TRBV3-2); possible D gene TRBD2, 5 bases. The CDR3 is made up of 14 amino acids. V lost 1 base and J 2 bases, leaving 9 bases between the germline ends. Germline assignment: CDR1 LGHDT and CDR2 YNNKEL (reference sequence). The chain's CDR3 is CASSQASGPYEQYF. The CDR3 coding sequence is TGTGCCAGCAGCCAAGCGAGCGGACCCTACGAGCAGTACTTC.

V usage is TRBV19 and J usage is TRBJ1-4; 9 bases are a match to TRBD1. With 3 bases clipped from V and 8 bases from J, the junction kept 4 bases outside the gene matches. This CDR3 contains 14 residues. CDR1 and CDR2 from the germline V gene are LNHDA and SQIVND (reference sequence). This CDR3 is CASSMGQGGEKLFF. The CDR3 coding sequence is TGTGCCAGTAGTATGGGACAGGGTGGGGAAAAACTGTTTTTT.